The 29 T cell receptor beta chains below were found in one sample sequenced in a study of cytomegalovirus exposure and HLA in healthy donors. The PCR employed 60 Vbeta primers together with 13 Jbeta primers. The data were produced by immunoSEQ multiplex PCR, yet TCRdb's version contains in-frame clones alone and is incomplete. The sample has about 150,000 clones, over 60% seen once. The sequenced sample was PBMCs. The origin of the receptors is a woman younger than 35 in good health and CMV-seronegative.

The V call is TRBV28, the J call TRBJ2-3, with D maybe TRBD1 (6 bases). CDR1 and CDR2 from the germline V gene are MDHEN and SYDVKM. V gave up 4 bases and J gave up 1 base, with 15 bases separating them. The CDR3 runs to 16 residues. The CDR3 nucleotides are TGTGCCAGCAGTTCCTCAGGGGCGATCCGCACAGATACGCAGTATTTT. Protein product: CASSSSGAIRTDTQYF.

The chain recombines TRBV9 with TRBJ2-5, with 8 nucleotides matching TRBD2. Germline V gives CDR1 SGDLS, CDR2 YYNGEE. V trimming: 3 bases; J trimming: 4 bases; junction bases outside the gene matches: 5. The CDR3 spans 14 residues. This CDR3 is CASSAGLAGETQYF. The CDR3 nucleotides are TGTGCCAGCAGCGCTGGACTAGCTGGAGAGACCCAGTACTTC.

This chain joins TRBV19 and TRBJ2-1; D is perhaps TRBD2 (5 bases). This CDR3 comprises 13 residues. V lost 6 bases and J 4 bases, leaving 10 bases between the germline ends. Germline V gene data show CDR1 as LNHDA and CDR2 as SQIVND (reference sequence). CDR3 sequence reads: CASSLDSYNEQFF. The CDR3 DNA reads TGTGCCAGTAGCCTGGACTCTTACAATGAGCAGTTCTTC.

J is TRBJ1-1 and V is TRBV30; D perhaps matches TRBD1 (6 bases). Germline V gene sequence: CDR1 GTSNPN, CDR2 SVGIG (reference sequence). The V end lost 3 bases, the J end lost 4 bases, and 12 bases lay between the germline ends. CDR3 length: 13 residues. CDR3 amino acids: CAWSPVGGTEAFF. The DNA for the CDR3 is TGTGCCTGGAGCCCCGTAGGGGGCACTGAAGCTTTCTTT.

This chain uses TRBV6-6 with TRBJ2-1; TRBD2 matches at 10 bases. V trimming: 6 bases; J trimming: 5 bases; junction bases outside the gene matches: 10. Germline CDR1 is MNHNY and CDR2 is SVGAGI (reference sequence). The CDR3 consists of 16 residues. The CDR3, as DNA: TGTGCCAGCAGCCGACGCACTAGCGGGATAGACAATGAGCAGTTCTTC. This codes for CASSRRTSGIDNEQFF.

V is TRBV11-2 and J is TRBJ1-1; D unresolved. The CDR3 spans 14 residues. The V gene's germline CDR1 is SGHAT and CDR2 FQNNGV. Trimming cost V 6 bases and J 2 bases, with 13 bases left between them. The CDR3 nucleotides are TGTGCCAGCAGACTGGTCTCACCAAACACTGAAGCTTTCTTT. Translating gives CASRLVSPNTEAFF.

The chain couples TRBV11-3 to TRBJ2-1; 15 bases are shared with TRBD2. The CDR3 consists of 16 residues. V trimming: 5 bases; J trimming: 7 bases; junction bases outside the gene matches: 6. From germline, CDR1 is SGHNT and CDR2 YENEEA. The CDR3 DNA is TGTGCCAGCAGCCCGGGGACTAGCGGGAGGTTTAATGAGCAGTTCTTC. This codes for CASSPGTSGRFNEQFF.

The CDR3 bases are TGCAGCGTCGCGAGCTCCTACAATGAGCAGTTCTTC. Residues: CSVASSYNEQFF. The rearrangement joins TRBV29-1 to TRBJ2-1; D unresolved. CDR1 SQVTM and CDR2 ANQGSEA come from the germline V gene. V was clipped by 6 bases and J by 0 bases, with 6 bases between them. This CDR3 is 12 amino acids long.

This chain connects TRBV5-5 to TRBJ1-3; a weak D match, TRBD1 (6 bases). The germline gives CDR1 SGHKS, CDR2 YYEKEE (reference sequence). The CDR3 is 17 amino acids. V dropped 2 bases and J dropped 0 bases, with 15 bases sitting between them. In DNA form, the CDR3 reads TGTGCCAGCAGCTTTATAGGGTTAGGGGGCTCTGGAAACACCATATATTTT. Translating gives CASSFIGLGGSGNTIYF.

Here the CDR3 reads CASSQSGTTNNEQFF. Here the CDR3 DNA reads TGCGCCAGCAGCCAATCCGGGACAACAAACAATGAGCAGTTCTTC. The chain combines TRBV4-1 with TRBJ2-1, with D perhaps matching TRBD1 (6 bases). The ends were cut back, 2 bases at V and 5 bases at J, with 13 bases in the middle. The CDR3 contains 15 residues. The V gene's germline CDR1 is MGHRA and CDR2 YSYEKL.

CDR3 DNA: TGTGCCAGCAACCCTGACGGCAGGGTGACCGGGGAGCTGTTTTTT. Amino acids: CASNPDGRVTGELFF. The chain has TRBV5-5 and TRBJ2-2, with a tentative D call TRBD1 (5 bases). The CDR3 runs 15 residues. The germline V and J ends were trimmed by 6 bases and 5 bases, with 17 bases remaining between them. Looked up from germline, CDR1 is SGHKS and CDR2 is YYEKEE (reference sequence).

V and J are TRBV4-1 and TRBJ2-7; D remains ambiguous. Per germline, CDR1 MGHRA and CDR2 YSYEKL. The length of the CDR3 is 19 residues. The V end lost 0 bases, the J end lost 1 base, and 22 bases lay between the germline ends. CDR3 sequence reads: CASSQESKQDGPPSYEQYV. CDR3 DNA: TGCGCCAGCAGCCAAGAAAGTAAGCAGGATGGCCCGCCTTCCTACGAGCAGTACGTC.

The chain uses TRBV5-1 and TRBJ1-1, with 8 nucleotides matching TRBD1. This CDR3 comprises 14 residues. Germline CDR1 is SGHRS and CDR2 is YFSETQ. V was pared by 5 bases and J by 3 bases, with 6 bases of the junction left unmatched. The CDR3 region is CASRSGGADTEAFF. The CDR3 DNA reads TGCGCCAGCAGATCAGGGGGCGCGGACACTGAAGCTTTCTTT.

The chain joins TRBV2 to TRBJ2-6; 8 bases agree with TRBD1. The CDR3 sequence is 17 residues long. Trimming removed 4 bases from V and 0 bases from J; junction bases left unmatched: 5. Germline CDR1 SNHLY, CDR2 FYNNEI. Written as DNA, the CDR3 is TGTGCCAGCAGTGGGGACAGGATATTCTCTGGGGCCAACGTCCTGACTTTC. It codes for CASSGDRIFSGANVLTF.

The chain employs TRBV28 and TRBJ2-7, with 8 bases that match TRBD1. V lost 5 bases, J lost 5 bases, and 14 bases stayed unmatched. Germline lookup yields CDR1 MDHEN and CDR2 SYDVKM. The CDR3 has 16 residues. CDR3 protein: CASSVTSGTGLHEQYF. The CDR3, as DNA: TGTGCCAGCAGTGTTACATCCGGGACAGGTCTGCACGAGCAGTACTTC.

V and J are TRBV4-3 and TRBJ1-1; D is unclear. V was cut by 4 bases and J by 8 bases, with 14 bases left in between. This CDR3 comprises 13 residues. Per germline, CDR1 LGHNA and CDR2 YSLEER. Here the CDR3 DNA reads TGCGCCAGCAGCCCCTCGAGGCGTAAGGAAGCTTTCTTT. Protein product: CASSPSRRKEAFF.

This clone was counted only a few times. This chain uses TRBV7-2 with TRBJ2-1; D is unclear. V was pared by 2 bases and J by 4 bases, with 15 bases between. CDR1 is SGHTA and CDR2 is FQGNSA in the germline V gene. The CDR3 has 16 amino acids. CDR3 DNA sequence: TGTGCCAGCAGCTTATTTACGAGAATTTTATACAATGAGCAGTTCTTC. This encodes CASSLFTRILYNEQFF.

The rearrangement uses TRBV6-6 and TRBJ2-7, with D possibly being TRBD2 (5 bases). Trimming stripped 3 bases from V and 6 bases from J, with 12 bases between. In germline, CDR1 is MNHNY, CDR2 SVGAGI (reference sequence). The length of the CDR3 is 13 residues. CDR3 amino acids: CASSYMGEGEQYV. The CDR3 DNA is TGTGCCAGCAGTTATATGGGCGAGGGCGAGCAGTACGTC.

This clone was seen a handful of times. This rearrangement joins TRBV18 to TRBJ1-2; D gene unclear. The CDR3 is 12 amino acids. Germline V gene data show CDR1 as KGHSH and CDR2 as LQKENI. V lost 3 bases to trimming and J lost 3 bases, with 5 bases between them. This chain's CDR3 is CASSPGDYGYTF. CDR3 nucleotide sequence: TGTGCCAGCTCACCCGGGGACTATGGCTACACCTTC.

This clone was picked up a small number of times. The J gene is TRBJ2-5, the V gene TRBV11-1, with 14 bases lining up with TRBD2. CDR1 is SGHAT, CDR2 FQDESV, per germline (reference sequence). The CDR3 contains 16 residues. Trimming at V came to 5 bases and at J to 5 bases, leaving 7 bases not matched to a gene. CDR3 sequence: CASSPGTSGGGETQYF. The CDR3 DNA sequence: TGTGCCAGCAGCCCCGGGACTAGCGGGGGAGGGGAGACCCAGTACTTC.

The chain is built from TRBV28 and TRBJ2-6; TRBD2 might be the D (6 bases). Germline V gene sequence: CDR1 MDHEN, CDR2 SYDVKM. The CDR3 covers 14 residues. Trimming cost V 3 bases and J 3 bases, with 6 bases left between them. In DNA form, the CDR3 reads TGTGCCAGCAGTTTGGGGGGTGGGGCCAACGTCCTGACTTTC. Amino acid sequence: CASSLGGGANVLTF.

The V call is TRBV7-2, the J call TRBJ1-5, with unresolved D. CDR3 size: 12 residues. Trimming took 5 bases from V and 9 from J, leaving 11 bases between them. Germline V gene lookup returns CDR1 SGHTA and CDR2 FQGNSA. In nucleotides, the CDR3 is TGTGCCAGCAGCCTGCAGTCAGGGCCCCAGCATTTT. Translation gives CASSLQSGPQHF.

The chain combines TRBV5-1 with TRBJ2-1; 11 bases fit TRBD1. The germline V gene encodes CDR1 SGHRS and CDR2 YFSETQ. The V and J ends lost 3 bases and 5 bases, in that order; junction bases with no gene match: 4. The CDR3 sequence is 15 residues long. CDR3 protein: CASSSGQGDHNEQFF. The DNA for the CDR3 is TGCGCCAGCAGCTCGGGACAGGGGGACCACAATGAGCAGTTCTTC.

CDR3 DNA: TGTGCCAGCAGCTTCAGACTAGCGGGGCTTGGGGAGCAGTTCTTC. Residues: CASSFRLAGLGEQFF. The gene calls are TRBV7-3 and TRBJ2-1; 11 nucleotides agree with TRBD2. CDR3 length: 15 amino acids. The germline V gene has CDR1 SGHTA and CDR2 FQGTGA. With 3 bases clipped from V and 10 bases from J, the junction kept 8 bases outside the gene matches. Looking up the rest from reference TRBV7-3 and TRBJ2-1 gives the full variable domain: GAGVSQTPSNKVTEKGKYVELRCDPISGHTALYWYRQSLGQGPEFLIYFQGTGAADDSGLPNDRFFAVRPEGSVSTLKIQRTERGDSAVYLCASSFRLAGLGEQFFGPGTRLTVL.

The chain links TRBV13 to TRBJ1-3; TRBD1 is a possible D gene (5 bases). The length of the CDR3 is 15 residues. V was pared by 0 bases and J by 0 bases, with 6 bases between. CDR1 and CDR2 (germline): PRHDT, FYEKMQ (reference sequence). CDR3 sequence (DNA): TGTGCCAGCAGCTTAGGCAGGGTCTCTGGAAACACCATATATTTT. Its protein product is CASSLGRVSGNTIYF.

V usage is TRBV7-2 and J usage is TRBJ2-7; TRBD2 agrees at 14 bases. Per germline, CDR1 SGHTA and CDR2 FQGNSA. The V gene end was trimmed by 5 bases and the J gene end by 4 bases; junction bases not matched to a gene: 10. This CDR3 has 17 amino acids. In DNA form, the CDR3 reads TGTGCCAGCAGCGACATCGGGACTAGCGGGGGATATTACGAGCAGTACTTC. This sequence encodes CASSDIGTSGGYYEQYF.

The chain carries TRBV5-1 and TRBJ1-4; D is uncertain. The V gene's germline CDR1 is SGHRS and CDR2 YFSETQ. The V end lost 1 base, the J end lost 5 bases, and 15 bases lay between the germline ends. This CDR3 region has 16 residues. The CDR3 is CASSLRGGGWNEKLFF. The CDR3 DNA reads TGCGCCAGCAGCTTGCGGGGAGGCGGATGGAATGAAAAACTGTTTTTT.

As for this clone: The junction and the germline gene differ at one end; a read error may be behind it. The genes are TRBV7-7 and TRBJ2-3, with D possibly being TRBD2 (6 bases). Germline CDR1 SSHAT, CDR2 FNYEAQ (reference sequence). The CDR3 runs to 15 residues. As DNA, the CDR3 is TGTGCTAGCAGCTTATCGGGGACTAGCACAGATACGCAGTATTTT. Translation gives CASSLSGTSTDTQYF.

The rearrangement links TRBV19 to TRBJ1-1; D gene uncertain. CDR1 and CDR2 from the germline V gene are LNHDA and SQIVND (reference sequence). The CDR3 is 14 amino acids. V was cut by 5 bases and J by 5 bases, with 15 bases left in between. The CDR3 DNA is TGTGCCAGTAGTCCACGGGAGGGAACTACTGAAGCTTTCTTT. Its protein product is CASSPREGTTEAFF. Together with reference TRBV19 and TRBJ1-1, the CDR3 gives the full variable domain: DGGITQSPKYLFRKEGQNVTLSCEQNLNHDAMYWYRQDPGQGLRLIYYSQIVNDFQKGDIAEGYSVSREKKESFPLTVTSAQKNPTAFYLCASSPREGTTEAFFGQGTRLTVV.